Below are 18 T cell receptor beta chains sequenced from a single sample in a study of graft-versus-host responses after intestinal transplantation. Their antigens are not known. The assay was immunoSEQ multiplex PCR, and TCRdb's table has in-frame clones only and misses some. The sample holds just under 65,000 clones, 90% to 95% seen once. Sequences were derived from unstimulated CD8+ T cells sorted from spleen or lymph node cells, sampled before transplant. These receptors were obtained from a human donor who was the organ donor for an intestinal transplant.

CDR3 amino acids: CASSIGQENYNEQFF. In DNA, the CDR3 is TGTGCCAGTAGTATCGGACAGGAGAATTACAATGAGCAGTTCTTC. This chain connects TRBV19 to TRBJ2-1; 7 bases map to TRBD1. V lost 3 bases, J lost 4 bases, and 6 bases stayed unmatched. Germline CDR1 reads LNHDA; CDR2 reads SQIVND (reference sequence). The CDR3 sequence is 15 residues long. Drawing the rest from reference TRBV19 and TRBJ2-1, the complete variable domain is DGGITQSPKYLFRKEGQNVTLSCEQNLNHDAMYWYRQDPGQGLRLIYYSQIVNDFQKGDIAEGYSVSREKKESFPLTVTSAQKNPTAFYLCASSIGQENYNEQFFGPGTRLTVL.

The chain employs TRBV9 and TRBJ2-5; TRBD2 might be the D (5 bases). The V end was cut by 0 bases, the J end by 4 bases, with 13 bases between. CDR1 SGDLS and CDR2 YYNGEE come from the germline V gene. This CDR3 comprises 15 residues. CDR3 bases: TGTGCCAGCAGCGTAGGTCCGGGGTTGGGAGAGACCCAGTACTTC. This codes for CASSVGPGLGETQYF. Full variable domain (missing parts from reference TRBV9 and TRBJ2-5): DSGVTQTPKHLITATGQRVTLRCSPRSGDLSVYWYQQSLDQGLQFLIQYYNGEERAKGNILERFSAQQFPDLHSELNLSSLELGDSALYFCASSVGPGLGETQYFGPGTRLLVL.

V gene TRBV9 combines with J gene TRBJ2-5; TRBD1 matches at 8 bases. The CDR3 sequence is 15 residues long. Germline V lookup: CDR1 SGDLS, CDR2 YYNGEE. The V segment lost 0 bases and the J segment 5 bases; nucleotides outside the gene matches: 6. CDR3 DNA: TGTGCCAGCAGCGTAGATTGGACAGGGTGGGAGACCCAGTACTTC. Amino acid sequence: CASSVDWTGWETQYF. Together with reference TRBV9 and TRBJ2-5, the CDR3 gives the full variable domain: DSGVTQTPKHLITATGQRVTLRCSPRSGDLSVYWYQQSLDQGLQFLIQYYNGEERAKGNILERFSAQQFPDLHSELNLSSLELGDSALYFCASSVDWTGWETQYFGPGTRLLVL.

The gene calls are TRBV27 and TRBJ2-3, with 7 bases aligning to TRBD1. This CDR3 contains 11 residues. The V gene's germline CDR1 is MNHEY and CDR2 SMNVEV (reference sequence). The V gene end was trimmed by 5 bases and the J gene end by 11 bases; junction bases not matched to a gene: 4. The CDR3 reads CASSRDSRQYF. The CDR3 bases are TGTGCCAGCAGTCGGGACAGTAGGCAGTATTTT.

The chain recombines TRBV19 with TRBJ1-2; 10 positions agree with TRBD1. The CDR3 runs 17 residues. V gave up 3 bases and J gave up 7 bases; unmatched junction bases: 14. Germline assignment: CDR1 LNHDA and CDR2 SQIVND (reference sequence). The CDR3 protein is CASSIIGTGVRPCGYTF. CDR3 bases: TGTGCCAGTAGTATTATCGGGACAGGGGTGCGCCCTTGTGGCTACACCTTC.

The chain is built from TRBV6-5 and TRBJ2-7; tentatively, D is TRBD2 (5 bases). Germline assignment: CDR1 MNHEY and CDR2 SVGAGI. The CDR3 spans 13 residues. V was clipped by 2 bases and J by 4 bases, with 9 bases between them. The CDR3 loop reads CASSYQEAYEQYF. The CDR3 nucleotides are TGTGCCAGCAGTTACCAGGAGGCTTACGAGCAGTACTTC.

The rearrangement uses TRBV28 and TRBJ1-2; D ambiguous. Germline values: CDR1 MDHEN, CDR2 SYDVKM. Trimming pared 1 base from V and 6 bases from J, leaving 3 bases between. This CDR3 contains 11 residues. In nucleotides, the CDR3 is TGTGCCAGCAGTTTATTCGATGGCTACACCTTC. Its translation: CASSLFDGYTF.

The J gene is TRBJ2-1, the V gene TRBV27; maybe TRBD1 (6 bases). The CDR3 contains 13 residues. The V gene's germline CDR1 is MNHEY and CDR2 SMNVEV (reference sequence). V lost 6 bases, J lost 7 bases, and 13 bases lay in between. This CDR3 reads CASRSTGWNEQFF. Here the CDR3 DNA reads TGTGCCAGCAGATCGACAGGTTGGAATGAGCAGTTCTTC.

The chain recombines TRBV4-3 with TRBJ2-7; 7 positions agree with TRBD2. Germline trimming cut 0 bases from V and 0 bases from J; bases unmatched to any gene: 2. Germline V gene lookup returns CDR1 LGHNA and CDR2 YSLEER. The CDR3 runs to 15 residues. This CDR3 reads CASSQERTSSYEQYF. CDR3 DNA sequence: TGCGCCAGCAGCCAAGAAAGGACTAGCTCCTACGAGCAGTACTTC.

This clone has ten or more counts. The chain employs TRBV6-5 and TRBJ1-1; D gene unclear. CDR3 length equals 14 residues. Trimming cost V 2 bases and J 6 bases, with 13 bases left between them. Germline V gene sequence: CDR1 MNHEY, CDR2 SVGAGI. The CDR3 DNA follows: TGTGCCAGCAGTTACCGGGGTTTGCTTTCTGAAGCTTTCTTT. It yields the protein CASSYRGLLSEAFF.

CDR3 in amino acids: CATSRDRESGSSYEQYF. CDR3 nucleotide sequence: TGTGCCACCAGCAGAGATAGGGAGAGCGGGAGCTCCTACGAGCAGTACTTC. The chain carries TRBV15 and TRBJ2-7; 8 bases agree with TRBD2. The J segment lost 0 bases and the V segment lost 0 bases, leaving 7 bases of the junction unmatched. CDR1 is LNHNV and CDR2 is YYDKDF in the germline V gene (reference sequence). This CDR3 has 17 amino acids.

This chain uses TRBV9 with TRBJ1-2; 8 bases fit TRBD1. The CDR3 covers 17 residues. The junction had 13 bases not matched to a gene; V was cut back by 0 bases and J by 6 bases. The V gene's germline CDR1 is SGDLS and CDR2 YYNGEE. This CDR3 reads CASSVAGGQGGTNGYTF. The CDR3 DNA reads TGTGCCAGCAGCGTAGCTGGAGGACAGGGAGGGACGAATGGCTACACCTTC.

This chain links TRBV11-3 with TRBJ2-7, with D unclear. CDR1 is SGHNT and CDR2 is YENEEA in the germline V gene. V was clipped by 5 bases and J by 0 bases, with 14 bases between them. The CDR3 contains 15 residues. CDR3 sequence reads: CASSPRSSSSYEQYF. The CDR3 DNA sequence: TGTGCCAGCAGCCCAAGGAGTTCGAGCTCCTACGAGCAGTACTTC. Full variable domain (remainder filled in from reference TRBV11-3 and TRBJ2-7): EAGVVQSPRYKIIEKKQPVAFWCNPISGHNTLYWYLQNLGQGPELLIRYENEEAVDDSQLPKDRFSAERLKGVDSTLKIQPAELGDSAVYLCASSPRSSSSYEQYFGPGTRLTVT.

Written as DNA, the CDR3 is TGTGCCAGCAGATTCCCCCGGGACTCATCCGAGCAGTACTTC. Translating gives CASRFPRDSSEQYF. V is TRBV28 and J is TRBJ2-7; the D gene is possibly TRBD2 (6 bases). Germline V CDR1 and CDR2: MDHEN, SYDVKM. The CDR3 is 14 residues long. Trimming removed 6 bases from V and 6 bases from J, with 18 bases in between.

V gene TRBV19 combines with J gene TRBJ2-7; 10 bases agree with TRBD2. The CDR3 loop spans 15 amino acids. Germline CDR1 reads LNHDA; CDR2 reads SQIVND (reference sequence). Trimming at V came to 6 bases and at J to 4 bases, leaving 9 bases not matched to a gene. This CDR3 is CASSRGLAQPYEQYF. As DNA, the CDR3 is TGTGCCAGTAGCAGGGGACTAGCGCAACCTTACGAGCAGTACTTC.

In nucleotides, the CDR3 is TGTGCCAGCAGCGTAGAGGGCAGGGAGAACACCGGGGAGCTGTTTTTT. It is translated as CASSVEGRENTGELFF. The genes are TRBV9 and TRBJ2-2; D perhaps matches TRBD1 (5 bases). CDR1 is SGDLS and CDR2 is YYNGEE in the germline V gene. This CDR3 region has 16 residues. V gave up 0 bases and J gave up 1 base, with 10 bases separating them.

This chain links TRBV30 with TRBJ2-1; 12 bases map to TRBD1. The germline gives CDR1 GTSNPN, CDR2 SVGIG (reference sequence). V shed 4 bases and J 6 bases; nucleotides not matched to a gene: 4. The CDR3 spans 14 residues. This CDR3 is CAWISGQGANEQFF. The CDR3 region has the DNA TGTGCCTGGATATCGGGACAGGGGGCCAATGAGCAGTTCTTC.

This chain connects TRBV27 to TRBJ1-2; D perhaps matches TRBD1 (6 bases). The CDR3 loop spans 14 amino acids. The germline gives CDR1 MNHEY, CDR2 SMNVEV (reference sequence). V gave up 10 bases and J gave up 4 bases, with 19 bases separating them. The CDR3 region is CATKGDTGRYGYTF. The DNA for the CDR3 is TGTGCCACCAAAGGGGACACCGGTCGCTATGGCTACACCTTC.